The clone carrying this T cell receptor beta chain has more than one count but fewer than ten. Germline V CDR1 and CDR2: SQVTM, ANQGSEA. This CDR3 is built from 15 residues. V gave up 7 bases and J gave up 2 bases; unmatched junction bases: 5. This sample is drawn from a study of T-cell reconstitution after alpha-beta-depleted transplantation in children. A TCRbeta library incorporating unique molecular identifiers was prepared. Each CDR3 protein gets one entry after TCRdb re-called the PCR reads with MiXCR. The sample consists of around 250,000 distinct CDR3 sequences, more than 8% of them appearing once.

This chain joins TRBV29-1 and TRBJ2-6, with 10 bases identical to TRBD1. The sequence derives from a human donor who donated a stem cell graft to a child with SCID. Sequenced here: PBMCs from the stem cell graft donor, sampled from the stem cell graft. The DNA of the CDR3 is TGCAGCGCGGGACAGGGGAAGACTGGGGCCAACGTCCTGACTTTC. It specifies CSAGQGKTGANVLTF.